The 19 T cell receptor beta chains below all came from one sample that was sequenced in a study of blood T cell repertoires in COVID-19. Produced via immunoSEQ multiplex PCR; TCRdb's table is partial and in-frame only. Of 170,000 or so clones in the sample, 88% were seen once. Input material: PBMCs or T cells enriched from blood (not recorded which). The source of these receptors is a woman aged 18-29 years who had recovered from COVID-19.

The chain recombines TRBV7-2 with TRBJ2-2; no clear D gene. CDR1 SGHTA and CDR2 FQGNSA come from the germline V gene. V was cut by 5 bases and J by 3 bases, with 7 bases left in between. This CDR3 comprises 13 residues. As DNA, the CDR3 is TGTGCCAGCAGCGCACGGTACACCGGGGAGCTGTTTTTT. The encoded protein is CASSARYTGELFF. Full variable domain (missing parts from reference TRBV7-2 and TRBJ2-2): GAGVSQSPSNKVTEKGKDVELRCDPISGHTALYWYRQSLGQGLEFLIYFQGNSAPDKSGLPSDRFSAERTGGSVSTLTIQRTQQEDSAVYLCASSARYTGELFFGEGSRLTVL.

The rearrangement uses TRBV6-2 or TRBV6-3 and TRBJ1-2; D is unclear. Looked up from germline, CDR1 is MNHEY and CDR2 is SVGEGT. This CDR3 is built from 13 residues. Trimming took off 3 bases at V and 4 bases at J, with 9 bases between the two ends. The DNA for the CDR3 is TGTGCCAGCAGTTATAGCAGCATCTATGGCTACACCTTC. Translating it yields CASSYSSIYGYTF.

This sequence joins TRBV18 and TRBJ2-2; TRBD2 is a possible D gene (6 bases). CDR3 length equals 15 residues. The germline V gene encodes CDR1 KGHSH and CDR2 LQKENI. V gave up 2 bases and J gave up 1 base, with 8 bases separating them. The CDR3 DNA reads TGTGCCAGCTCACCAAGGGACTTGAACACCGGGGAGCTGTTTTTT. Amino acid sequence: CASSPRDLNTGELFF.

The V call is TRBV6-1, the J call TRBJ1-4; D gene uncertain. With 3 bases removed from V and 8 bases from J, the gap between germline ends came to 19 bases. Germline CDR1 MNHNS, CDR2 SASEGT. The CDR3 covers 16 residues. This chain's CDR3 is CASSDPWEGSGEKLFF. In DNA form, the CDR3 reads TGTGCCAGCAGTGATCCATGGGAGGGATCGGGGGAAAAACTGTTTTTT.

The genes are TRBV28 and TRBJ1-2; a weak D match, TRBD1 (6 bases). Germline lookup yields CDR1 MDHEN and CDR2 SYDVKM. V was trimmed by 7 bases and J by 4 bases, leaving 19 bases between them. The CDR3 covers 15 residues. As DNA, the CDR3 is TGTGCCAGCACGCCAGGGGACACATTCGTCTATGGCTACACCTTC. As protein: CASTPGDTFVYGYTF.

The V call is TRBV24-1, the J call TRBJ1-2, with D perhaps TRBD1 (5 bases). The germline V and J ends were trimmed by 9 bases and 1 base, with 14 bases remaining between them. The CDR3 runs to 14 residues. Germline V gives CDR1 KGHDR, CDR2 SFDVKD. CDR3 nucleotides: TGTGCCACCGCCGGCTCGGGGGTTAACTATGGCTACACCTTC. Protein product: CATAGSGVNYGYTF.

The CDR3 sequence: CASSWTANYGYTF. The CDR3 DNA follows: TGTGCCAGCAGCTGGACAGCTAACTATGGCTACACCTTC. V is TRBV2 and J is TRBJ1-2, with D perhaps TRBD1 (6 bases). CDR3 size: 13 residues. Looked up from germline, CDR1 is SNHLY and CDR2 is FYNNEI. Trimming cost V 6 bases and J 0 bases, with 8 bases left between them.

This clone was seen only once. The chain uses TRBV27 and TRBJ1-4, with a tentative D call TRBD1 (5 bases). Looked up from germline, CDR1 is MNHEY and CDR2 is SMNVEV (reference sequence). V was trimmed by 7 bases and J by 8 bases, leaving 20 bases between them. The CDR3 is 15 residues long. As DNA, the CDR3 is TGTGCCAGCAATGGGAGGGACTCAAGAGGGGAAAAACTGTTTTTT. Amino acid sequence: CASNGRDSRGEKLFF.

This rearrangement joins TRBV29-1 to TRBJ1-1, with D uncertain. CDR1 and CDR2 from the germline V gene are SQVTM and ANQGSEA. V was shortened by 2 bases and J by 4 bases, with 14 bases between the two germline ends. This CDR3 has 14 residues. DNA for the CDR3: TGCAGCGTTGAACAGGCCCAAGGTGGCACTGAAGCTTTCTTT. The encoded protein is CSVEQAQGGTEAFF.

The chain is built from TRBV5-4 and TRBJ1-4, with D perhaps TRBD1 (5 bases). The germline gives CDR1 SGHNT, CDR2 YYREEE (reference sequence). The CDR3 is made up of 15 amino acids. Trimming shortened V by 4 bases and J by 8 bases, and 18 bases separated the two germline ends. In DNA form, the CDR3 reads TGTGCCAGCAGCCGTCAGGGCGCGGGAGGGGAAAAACTGTTTTTT. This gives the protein CASSRQGAGGEKLFF.

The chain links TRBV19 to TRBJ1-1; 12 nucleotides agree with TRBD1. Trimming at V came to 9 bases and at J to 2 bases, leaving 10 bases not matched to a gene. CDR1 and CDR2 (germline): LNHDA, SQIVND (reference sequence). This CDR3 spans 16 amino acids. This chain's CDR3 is CASPYWDRGPNTEAFF. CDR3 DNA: TGTGCCAGCCCATATTGGGACAGGGGGCCCAACACTGAAGCTTTCTTT.

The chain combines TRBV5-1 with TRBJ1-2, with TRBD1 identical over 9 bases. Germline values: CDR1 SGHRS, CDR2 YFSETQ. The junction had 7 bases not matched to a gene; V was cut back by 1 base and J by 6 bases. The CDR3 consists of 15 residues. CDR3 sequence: CASSLTGGGLNGYTF. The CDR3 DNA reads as TGCGCCAGCAGCTTGACAGGGGGCGGTTTAAATGGCTACACCTTC.

DNA of the CDR3: TGTGCCAGCAGTGTGGTCAGGGGGTACACTGAAGCTTTCTTT. This sequence encodes CASSVVRGYTEAFF. This rearrangement joins TRBV2 to TRBJ1-1; 7 bases map to TRBD1. V gave up 4 bases and J gave up 3 bases; unmatched junction bases: 5. CDR3 length: 14 residues. The germline CDR1 and CDR2 sequences are SNHLY and FYNNEI.

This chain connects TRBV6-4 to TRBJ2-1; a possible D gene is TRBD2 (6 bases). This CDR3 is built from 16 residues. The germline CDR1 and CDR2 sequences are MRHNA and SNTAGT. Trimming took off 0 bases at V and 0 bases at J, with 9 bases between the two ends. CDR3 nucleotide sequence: TGTGCCAGCAGTGACTCTGTCGGGAGCTCCTACAATGAGCAGTTCTTC. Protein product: CASSDSVGSSYNEQFF.

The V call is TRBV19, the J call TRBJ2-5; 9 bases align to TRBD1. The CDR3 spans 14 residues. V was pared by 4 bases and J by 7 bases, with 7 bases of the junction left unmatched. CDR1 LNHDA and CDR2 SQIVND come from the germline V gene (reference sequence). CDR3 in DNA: TGTGCCAGTAGTACAGGGACAGGGAGGGGGACCCAGTACTTC. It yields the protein CASSTGTGRGTQYF.

The CDR3 nucleotides read TGTGCCAGCAGCCCGAGGACAGGGCCCACGAACACTGAAGCTTTCTTT. Its translation: CASSPRTGPTNTEAFF. J is TRBJ1-1 and V is TRBV3-1 (or the pseudogene TRBV3-2); 8 nucleotides agree with TRBD1. The CDR3 has 16 residues. Germline V CDR1 and CDR2: LGHDT, YNNKEL (reference sequence). Trimming took 4 bases from V and 1 from J; bases not matched to a gene: 8.

DNA for the CDR3: TGTGCCAGCAGTTTAGAGGGCGGGAGGGCAACTGTAGAGACCCAGTACTTC. As protein: CASSLEGGRATVETQYF. The chain is built from TRBV27 and TRBJ2-5; 9 bases are shared with TRBD2. Trimming took 2 bases from V and 4 from J; bases not matched to a gene: 11. The CDR3 sequence is 17 residues long. The germline V gene has CDR1 MNHEY and CDR2 SMNVEV (reference sequence).

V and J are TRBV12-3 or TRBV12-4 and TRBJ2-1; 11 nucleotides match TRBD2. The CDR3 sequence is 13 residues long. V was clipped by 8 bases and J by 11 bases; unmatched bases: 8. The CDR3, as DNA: TGTGCCAGCCTGCTAGCGGGGGGATATAAGCAGTTCTTC. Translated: CASLLAGGYKQFF.

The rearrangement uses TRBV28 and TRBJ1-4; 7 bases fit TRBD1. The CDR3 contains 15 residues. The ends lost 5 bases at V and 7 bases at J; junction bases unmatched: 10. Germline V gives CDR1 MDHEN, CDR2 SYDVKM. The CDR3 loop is CASSRRTGGSEKLFF. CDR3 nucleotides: TGTGCCAGCAGTCGCCGGACAGGAGGGAGTGAAAAACTGTTTTTT. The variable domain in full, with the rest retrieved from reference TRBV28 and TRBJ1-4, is DVKVTQSSRYLVKRTGEKVFLECVQDMDHENMFWYRQDPGLGLRLIYFSYDVKMKEKGDIPEGYSVSREKKERFSLILESASTNQTSMYLCASSRRTGGSEKLFFGSGTQLSVL.